These 12 T cell receptor beta chains share one sample of origin, sequenced in a study of blood T cell repertoires in COVID-19. Profiled with immunoSEQ multiplex PCR; TCRdb holds only in-frame clones, not every one. This sample has about 370,000 clones, with 80% to 90% found just once. The material sequenced was peripheral blood. These receptors were collected from a woman aged 25 to 45 with COVID-19, enrolled during active disease.

V usage is TRBV5-6 and J usage is TRBJ2-1; 7 nucleotides align to TRBD1. The CDR3 length is 15 residues. Germline trimming cut 3 bases from V and 6 bases from J; bases unmatched to any gene: 9. Germline CDR1 reads SGHDT; CDR2 reads YYEEEE. The CDR3 coding sequence is TGTGCCAGCAGCTCGTTCGGGACAGTCTCCAATGAGCAGTTCTTC. It yields the protein CASSSFGTVSNEQFF.

This clone was seen a single time. The V call is TRBV5-1, the J call TRBJ1-5; the D is unclear. Per the germline V gene, CDR1 is SGHRS and CDR2 is YFSETQ. V was shortened by 2 bases and J by 4 bases, with 10 bases between the two germline ends. CDR3 length equals 14 residues. In nucleotides, the CDR3 is TGCGCCAGCAGCTTCCCCCAGGCTAATCAGCCCCAGCATTTT. This encodes CASSFPQANQPQHF.

This chain uses TRBV9 with TRBJ2-1; 11 bases are shared with TRBD1. From germline, CDR1 is SGDLS and CDR2 YYNGEE. The J segment lost 12 bases and the V segment lost 3 bases, leaving 11 bases of the junction unmatched. This CDR3 is built from 15 residues. CDR3 loop: CASSGTGGAHMAQFF. Written as DNA, the CDR3 is TGTGCCAGCAGCGGGACAGGGGGCGCACACATGGCGCAGTTCTTC.

The rearrangement links TRBV5-1 to TRBJ1-6, with D unresolved. Germline CDR1 and CDR2: SGHRS and YFSETQ. V lost 1 base, J lost 6 bases, and 14 bases lay in between. The CDR3 consists of 16 residues. The CDR3 DNA follows: TGCGCCAGCAGCTTGCAGCCAGGTGGAATTAATTCACCCCTCCACTTT. Translated, it gives CASSLQPGGINSPLHF.

The chain combines TRBV19 with TRBJ1-1, with D tentatively TRBD1 (6 bases). Germline V gene data show CDR1 as LNHDA and CDR2 as SQIVND (reference sequence). V gave up 3 bases and J gave up 6 bases, with 11 bases separating them. This CDR3 comprises 13 residues. The CDR3 loop reads CASSMVQGAEAFF. CDR3 coding DNA: TGTGCCAGTAGTATGGTACAGGGCGCTGAAGCTTTCTTT.

The chain links TRBV24-1 to TRBJ2-1; 8 bases line up with TRBD1. CDR3 length: 14 amino acids. With V trimmed by 9 bases and J by 6 bases, 9 bases remained unmatched. CDR1 is KGHDR, CDR2 SFDVKD, per germline. The CDR3 bases are TGTGCCACCCGAGGGACAGGTGGGGGCAATGAGCAGTTCTTC. This codes for CATRGTGGGNEQFF.

The genes are TRBV4-3 and TRBJ1-5; TRBD1 agrees at 9 bases. The germline CDR1 and CDR2 sequences are LGHNA and YSLEER. The CDR3 length is 16 residues. V lost 1 base to trimming and J lost 2 bases; unmatched junction nucleotides: 3. CDR3 amino acids: CASSQGQGGGNQPQHF. The CDR3 nucleotides are TGCGCCAGCAGCCAAGGACAGGGGGGAGGCAATCAGCCCCAGCATTTT.

The V call is TRBV19, the J call TRBJ2-5; 7 bases align to TRBD2. The germline CDR1 and CDR2 sequences are LNHDA and SQIVND (reference sequence). V dropped 9 bases and J dropped 5; count of bases not matched to a gene: 15. The CDR3 has 15 amino acids. DNA of the CDR3: TGTGCCAGGGGGTGGGGAGGGGTGGGTCAGGAGACCCAGTACTTC. Protein: CARGWGGVGQETQYF. Complete variable domain (other parts from reference TRBV19 and TRBJ2-5): DGGITQSPKYLFRKEGQNVTLSCEQNLNHDAMYWYRQDPGQGLRLIYYSQIVNDFQKGDIAEGYSVSREKKESFPLTVTSAQKNPTAFYLCARGWGGVGQETQYFGPGTRLLVL.

The chain has TRBV19 and TRBJ2-1, with 7 bases matching TRBD2. Trimming removed 3 bases from V and 3 bases from J; junction bases left unmatched: 14. Germline CDR1 reads LNHDA; CDR2 reads SQIVND (reference sequence). The CDR3 sequence is 18 residues long. The CDR3 is CASSMGRGAGRGYNEQFF. CDR3 bases: TGTGCCAGTAGTATGGGACGGGGAGCGGGGAGAGGCTACAATGAGCAGTTCTTC.

The rearrangement links TRBV19 to TRBJ1-5; 7 bases agree with TRBD1. The CDR3 is 15 residues long. After removal of 6 bases from V and 1 base from J, the junction contained 6 bases not matched to a gene. Germline CDR1 LNHDA, CDR2 SQIVND (reference sequence). The CDR3 DNA is TGTGCCAGTAGGTTTACAGGGGCGAGCAATCAGCCCCAGCATTTT. Translation gives CASRFTGASNQPQHF.

V is TRBV6-1 and J is TRBJ2-3; D gene uncertain. Trimming stripped 2 bases from V and 6 bases from J, with 6 bases between. CDR1 and CDR2 (germline): MNHNS, SASEGT. This CDR3 region has 12 residues. CDR3 bases: TGTGCCAGCAGTGAATCCGGGGATACGCAGTATTTT. It specifies CASSESGDTQYF.

The chain is built from TRBV3-1 (or the pseudogene TRBV3-2) and TRBJ2-1, with 8 bases that match TRBD2. The germline CDR1 and CDR2 sequences are LGHDT and YNNKEL (reference sequence). After removal of 3 bases from V and 10 bases from J, the junction contained 8 bases not matched to a gene. CDR3 size: 14 residues. CDR3 coding DNA: TGTGCCAGCAGCCAGACCGGGGGGGTAAGAGAGCAGTTCTTC. Translated: CASSQTGGVREQFF.